Shown below are 21 T cell receptor beta chains from a single sample sequenced in a study of early T cells in non-severe SARS-CoV-2 infection (dated by TCRdb to about 2021). The library was made by 5' RACE. Sequenced on a NextSeq 500. Through fastp at Q25 and MiXCR, TCRdb rebuilt clones from the public reads, retaining in-frame beta chains. Entries that share a CDR3 protein sequence are merged under the most common genes and DNA. The sample includes about 49,000 distinct CDR3 sequences, with around 11% observed a single time. In total, the top ten clones hold roughly a tenth of the sample. The sample taken for sequencing was whole blood. These receptors were collected from an adult who was a healthcare worker with PCR-confirmed SARS-CoV-2 infection or an uninfected control (not recorded which).

This clonotype was counted between two and nine times. This sequence joins TRBV11-2 and TRBJ2-3; possible D gene TRBD2, 6 bases. Germline V gene lookup returns CDR1 SGHAT and CDR2 FQNNGV. The V end was cut by 5 bases, the J end by 4 bases, with 22 bases between. This CDR3 contains 17 residues. The CDR3 protein is CASSRGGMRARPDTQYF. Here the CDR3 DNA reads TGTGCCAGCAGCCGCGGAGGGATGAGGGCCCGCCCAGATACGCAGTATTTT. Complete variable domain (other parts from reference TRBV11-2 and TRBJ2-3): EAGVAQSPRYKIIEKRQSVAFWCNPISGHATLYWYQQILGQGPKLLIQFQNNGVVDDSQLPKDRFSAERLKGVDSTLKIQPAKLEDSAVYLCASSRGGMRARPDTQYFGPGTRLTVL.

Ten or more counts support this clonotype. The rearrangement joins TRBV6-6 to TRBJ2-7; 9 positions match TRBD1. The germline V gene encodes CDR1 MNHNY and CDR2 SVGAGI (reference sequence). V dropped 5 bases and J dropped 4; count of bases not matched to a gene: 6. The CDR3 has 14 residues. This CDR3 is CASSPRDRVYEQYF. As DNA, the CDR3 is TGTGCCAGCAGTCCCCGGGACAGGGTTTACGAGCAGTACTTC.

For this clonotype: A read error may account for a junction end that differs from germline. The rearrangement joins TRBV2 to TRBJ2-1; 14 bases fit TRBD2. Germline-derived CDR1 and CDR2 are SNHLY and FYNNEI. There are 17 residues in the CDR3. CDR3 sequence: CASSPGGGLAGAKGKFF. In DNA, the CDR3 is TGTGCTAGCAGCCCCGGTGGGGGACTAGCGGGGGCTAAAGGGAAGTTCTTC.

This clonotype showed up many times. This chain connects TRBV12-3 or TRBV12-4 to TRBJ2-1; D uncertain. The CDR3 has 12 residues. V lost 3 bases and J 7 bases, leaving 7 bases between the germline ends. CDR3 coding DNA: TGTGCCAGCAGTTTTCACCCGAATGAGCAGTTCTTC. Protein product: CASSFHPNEQFF.

This clonotype was recorded many times. The V gene is TRBV10-3, the J gene TRBJ2-7; D is undetermined. Germline V lookup: CDR1 ENHRY, CDR2 SYGVKD. This CDR3 contains 13 residues. The V end lost 0 bases, the J end lost 4 bases, and 7 bases lay between the germline ends. The CDR3 loop reads CAISESVEYEQYF. For the CDR3, the DNA is TGTGCCATCAGTGAGTCCGTAGAGTACGAGCAGTACTTC.

This clonotype was counted a few times. The chain combines TRBV5-1 with TRBJ1-6; the match to TRBD1 covers 9 bases. The CDR3 length is 18 residues. The ends lost 1 base at V and 10 bases at J; junction bases unmatched: 15. Looked up from germline, CDR1 is SGHRS and CDR2 is YFSETQ. Here the CDR3 DNA reads TGCGCCAGCAGCTTGAGAATAACAGGGGGCTACGTAAACTCACCCCTCCACTTT. Translating gives CASSLRITGGYVNSPLHF.

In its sample, this clonotype ranks as medium-sized (0.01 to 0.1%). The genes are TRBV12-3 or TRBV12-4 and TRBJ1-1; 9 nucleotides align to TRBD1. The J segment lost 12 bases and the V segment lost 4 bases, leaving 12 bases of the junction unmatched. The CDR3 totals 14 residues. CDR3 DNA sequence: TGTGCCAGCAGTTCCTCCGGGACAGGGAAGAGATCTTTCTTT. It codes for CASSSSGTGKRSFF.

The genes are TRBV12-3 or TRBV12-4 and TRBJ1-2; 10 bases are shared with TRBD1. This CDR3 comprises 14 residues. V was pared by 5 bases and J by 4 bases, with 4 bases of the junction left unmatched. In DNA, the CDR3 is TGTGCCAGCAGTCTACGGACAGGGGGCTATGGCTACACCTTC. It specifies CASSLRTGGYGYTF.

This sequence joins TRBV18 and TRBJ2-1; D is possibly TRBD1 or TRBD2 (6 bases each). Trimming took off 4 bases at V and 4 bases at J, with 14 bases between the two ends. Germline loops: CDR1 KGHSH, CDR2 LQKENI. This CDR3 comprises 15 residues. The CDR3 protein is CASSRLGGDYNEQFF. CDR3 coding DNA: TGTGCCAGCTCACGACTAGGGGGAGATTACAATGAGCAGTTCTTC.

At least ten counts were recorded for this clonotype. The V and J genes are TRBV19 and TRBJ2-1; tentatively, D is TRBD1 (6 bases). Germline assignment: CDR1 LNHDA and CDR2 SQIVND (reference sequence). The CDR3 runs 13 residues. The V end was cut by 2 bases, the J end by 6 bases, with 8 bases between. CDR3 in DNA: TGTGCCAGTAGTATACAGGGGTTCAATGAGCAGTTCTTC. Translating gives CASSIQGFNEQFF.

This clonotype was recorded many times. V is TRBV7-2 and J is TRBJ2-3; 9 bases fit TRBD2. Germline V gives CDR1 SGHTA, CDR2 FQGNSA. This CDR3 contains 16 residues. V trimming: 3 bases; J trimming: 5 bases; junction bases outside the gene matches: 9. CDR3 protein: CASSLSRGRALDTQYF. For the CDR3, the DNA is TGTGCCAGCAGCTTGAGTCGCGGGAGGGCCCTAGATACGCAGTATTTT.

This clonotype was detected many times. V gene TRBV20-1 combines with J gene TRBJ1-1; D unresolved. Trimming pared 3 bases from V and 2 bases from J, leaving 10 bases between. The germline V gene has CDR1 DFQATT and CDR2 SNEGSKA (reference sequence). CDR3 length equals 13 residues. The DNA for the CDR3 is TGCAGTGCTAGGTCCCCACCTAACACTGAAGCTTTCTTT. Translated, it gives CSARSPPNTEAFF.

This chain connects TRBV4-1 to TRBJ2-7; D uncertain. Germline CDR1 and CDR2: MGHRA and YSYEKL. Trimming took 0 bases from V and 3 from J, leaving 12 bases between them. CDR3 length: 15 residues. The CDR3 here is CASSQDFVRLYEQYF. DNA for the CDR3: TGCGCCAGCAGCCAAGATTTTGTACGGCTCTACGAGCAGTACTTC.

In this sample, this clonotype turned up many times. The V and J genes are TRBV12-3 or TRBV12-4 and TRBJ2-5; D uncertain. The CDR3 sequence is 13 residues long. V lost 2 bases and J lost 2, with 6 bases in between. For the CDR3, the DNA is TGTGCCAGCAGTTTATTGGAGCAAGAGACCCAGTACTTC. Protein sequence: CASSLLEQETQYF.

This clonotype was seen repeatedly, ten times or more. The CDR3 DNA follows: TGTGCCATCAGTGGAAGCCCAGCGGGACGAGGCTACACCTTC. This gives the protein CAISGSPAGRGYTF. V and J are TRBV10-3 and TRBJ1-2, with a possible D match to TRBD1 (5 bases). The germline gives CDR1 ENHRY, CDR2 SYGVKD. This CDR3 region has 14 residues. The V end lost 4 bases, the J end lost 8 bases, and 17 bases lay between the germline ends.

This chain connects TRBV6-6 to TRBJ1-2, with D maybe TRBD1 (6 bases). Looked up from germline, CDR1 is MNHNY and CDR2 is SVGAGI (reference sequence). V was pared by 8 bases and J by 2 bases, with 21 bases between. The CDR3 totals 16 residues. Here the CDR3 reads CASYNIPDRENYGYTF. The CDR3, as DNA: TGTGCCAGCTACAACATACCGGACAGAGAGAACTATGGCTACACCTTC.

This chain links TRBV11-1 with TRBJ2-1; 14 positions match TRBD2. This CDR3 has 20 amino acids. Per the germline V gene, CDR1 is SGHAT and CDR2 is FQDESV (reference sequence). Losses at the gene ends were 4 bases for V and 10 bases for J; bases not matched to a gene: 21. The CDR3 DNA reads TGTGCCAGCAGCTCTAGGGGGACTAGCGGGAGCTTGGTCTCTAGGTGGGAGCAGTTCTTC. Amino acid sequence: CASSSRGTSGSLVSRWEQFF.

The chain recombines TRBV9 with TRBJ1-6; 7 bases map to TRBD1. Germline trimming cut 3 bases from V and 6 bases from J; bases unmatched to any gene: 6. The CDR3 totals 15 residues. Germline V gene data show CDR1 as SGDLS and CDR2 as YYNGEE. CDR3 DNA sequence: TGTGCCAGCAGCGGGAGACAGGGCTCTAATTCACCCCTCCACTTT. Encoded protein: CASSGRQGSNSPLHF.

This clonotype came up many times. This CDR3 reads CASSLMSGRGTDTQYF. Written as DNA, the CDR3 is TGTGCCAGCAGCCTCATGAGCGGGAGGGGCACAGATACGCAGTATTTT. The chain combines TRBV3-1 with TRBJ2-3; 10 bases align to TRBD2. Germline assignment: CDR1 LGHDT and CDR2 YNNKEL (reference sequence). The CDR3 spans 16 residues. The V segment lost 4 bases and the J segment 1 base; nucleotides outside the gene matches: 5.

This clonotype was counted a few times. The V call is TRBV12-2, the J call TRBJ2-7; the D call in the table, TRBD2, was not verified against the DNA. TRBV12-2 is deemed a pseudogene. The CDR3 loop spans 15 amino acids. This CDR3 is CASRFSWTSVSEQYF. The CDR3 region has the DNA TGTGCAAGTCGCTTCTCGTGGACTAGCGTGTCCGAGCAGTACTTC.

This clonotype was picked up many times. V and J are TRBV12-3 or TRBV12-4 and TRBJ1-2; the D gene is possibly TRBD1 (5 bases). The length of the CDR3 is 16 residues. Between the trimmed V and J ends, which lost 3 bases and 6 bases, there was a span of 20 bases. CDR3 in DNA: TGTGCCAGCAGTTTTGGGCAGGGCCCACGTACGAATGGCTACACCTTC. Its translation: CASSFGQGPRTNGYTF.